The 15 T cell receptor beta chains below all came from one sample that was sequenced in a study of blood T cell repertoires in COVID-19 (dated by TCRdb to 2020 to 2022). The method behind the library was the immunoSEQ multiplex PCR assay. TCRdb re-hosts the immuneACCESS table, in-frame sequences only. Its copies lack some clones; in the studies checked, an unresolved V gene accounts for under half of them, and the cause for the rest is not known. The sample has about 160,000 clones on record, under 90% of them singletons. The ten most abundant clones make up 8% to 11% of the sample. The specimen sequenced was peripheral blood. The receptors were gathered from an elderly woman with active or convalescent COVID-19.

The V and J genes are TRBV6-6 and TRBJ1-2, with D unclear. With 3 bases removed from V and 0 bases from J, the gap between germline ends came to 5 bases. Germline V gives CDR1 MNHNY, CDR2 SVGAGI (reference sequence). This CDR3 region has 13 residues. The CDR3 DNA reads as TGTGCCAGCAGTTATGACTCTAACTATGGCTACACCTTC. This codes for CASSYDSNYGYTF.

The chain is built from TRBV2 and TRBJ2-5; 8 bases match TRBD1. CDR1 and CDR2 from the germline V gene are SNHLY and FYNNEI. The CDR3 loop spans 14 amino acids. With V trimmed by 5 bases and J by 5 bases, 7 bases remained unmatched. CDR3 protein: CASSLRTGWETQYF. The DNA for the CDR3 is TGTGCCAGCAGTCTGCGGACAGGGTGGGAGACCCAGTACTTC.

The V and J genes are TRBV4-1 and TRBJ2-5, with TRBD1 identical over 10 bases. The CDR3 contains 19 residues. Germline V CDR1 and CDR2: MGHRA, YSYEKL. With 0 bases clipped from V and 2 bases from J, the junction kept 12 bases outside the gene matches. The CDR3 DNA reads TGCGCCAGCAGCCAAGAGTGGGGATATCCGGGACAGGGGCAAGAGACCCAGTACTTC. Translated: CASSQEWGYPGQGQETQYF.

The chain joins TRBV6-5 to TRBJ1-1, with 7 bases identical to TRBD1. Germline CDR1 MNHEY, CDR2 SVGAGI. J lost 11 bases, V lost 8 bases, and 14 bases had no gene match. The CDR3 extends over 13 amino acids. The CDR3 spells CASGRRQTGRAFF. DNA for the CDR3: TGTGCCAGCGGCCGCCGACAGACAGGGCGGGCTTTCTTT.

The CDR3 here is CASSDRGTFYNEQFF. Written as DNA, the CDR3 is TGTGCCAGCAGTGACAGGGGGACTTTTTACAATGAGCAGTTCTTC. The chain combines TRBV6-1 with TRBJ2-1; D may be TRBD1 (7 bases). V lost 3 bases and J lost 4, with 13 bases in between. The CDR3 spans 15 residues. Germline-derived CDR1 and CDR2 are MNHNS and SASEGT.

The V and J genes are TRBV6-5 and TRBJ1-6; D unclear. Trimming stripped 2 bases from V and 8 bases from J, with 13 bases between. The CDR3 length is 15 residues. Looked up from germline, CDR1 is MNHEY and CDR2 is SVGAGI. This chain's CDR3 is CASSYRSGRDSPLHF. The CDR3 nucleotides are TGTGCCAGCAGTTACCGTTCGGGGAGGGATTCACCCCTCCACTTT.

CDR3: CATSDFGEKLFF. The CDR3 DNA follows: TGTGCCACCAGTGATTTTGGCGAAAAACTGTTTTTT. This sequence joins TRBV24-1 and TRBJ1-4, with D unclear. V shed 1 base and J shed 8 bases, with 4 bases lying between them. CDR3 length equals 12 residues. Germline assignment: CDR1 KGHDR and CDR2 SFDVKD.

The CDR3 here is CAWSNPPPLAGVYEQYF. For the CDR3, the DNA is TGTGCCTGGAGTAATCCCCCCCCACTAGCGGGAGTCTACGAGCAGTACTTC. V is TRBV30 and J is TRBJ2-7; 11 bases agree with TRBD2. The CDR3 sequence is 17 residues long. The germline CDR1 and CDR2 sequences are GTSNPN and SVGIG (reference sequence). J gave up 3 bases and V 2 bases, and 12 bases lay outside the gene matches.

The DNA for the CDR3 is TGCAGTGCTAGTCGGGGACAGGGGGCTTACGAGCAGTACTTC. Its protein is CSASRGQGAYEQYF. The V gene is TRBV20-1, the J gene TRBJ2-7, with TRBD1 matching 12 bases. The germline V gene encodes CDR1 DFQATT and CDR2 SNEGSKA (reference sequence). V gave up 3 bases and J gave up 4 bases; unmatched junction bases: 4. The CDR3 is made up of 14 amino acids.

The genes are TRBV3-1 (or the pseudogene TRBV3-2) and TRBJ2-3, with a weak D call TRBD2 (5 bases). Trimming took off 4 bases at V and 4 bases at J, with 12 bases between the two ends. The CDR3 runs to 14 residues. Germline CDR1 is LGHDT and CDR2 is YNNKEL (reference sequence). Here the CDR3 DNA reads TGTGCCAGCAGCCTTGGGCCGCGGGCAGATACGCAGTATTTT. It yields the protein CASSLGPRADTQYF.

The chain has TRBV19 and TRBJ1-2, with D maybe TRBD1 (5 bases). The CDR3 is made up of 10 amino acids. Deletions cut 8 bases from V and 7 bases from J, with 8 bases between. CDR1 is LNHDA and CDR2 is SQIVND in the germline V gene (reference sequence). The CDR3 region is CASFRVGYTF. The CDR3 DNA reads TGTGCCAGTTTCAGGGTTGGCTACACCTTC.

This chain uses TRBV4-2 with TRBJ1-5, with TRBD1 as a possible D gene (5 bases). Deletions cut 3 bases from V and 3 bases from J, with 12 bases between. This CDR3 comprises 15 residues. Germline CDR1 is LGHNA and CDR2 is YNFKEQ. CDR3 protein: CASSQGLGANQPQHF. The CDR3 region has the DNA TGTGCCAGCAGCCAGGGCTTAGGGGCCAATCAGCCCCAGCATTTT.

This clone was counted only a few times. This chain connects TRBV2 to TRBJ2-7; a possible D gene is TRBD1 (5 bases). V lost 5 bases and J 2 bases, leaving 10 bases between the germline ends. The CDR3 consists of 13 residues. Looked up from germline, CDR1 is SNHLY and CDR2 is FYNNEI. CDR3 nucleotides: TGTGCCAGCAGTACCGACAGTACCTACGAGCAGTACTTC. Residues: CASSTDSTYEQYF.

The rearrangement links TRBV5-1 to TRBJ1-1; a possible D gene is TRBD1 (5 bases). This CDR3 comprises 15 residues. CDR1 is SGHRS, CDR2 YFSETQ, per germline. V was shortened by 0 bases and J by 1 base, with 10 bases between the two germline ends. CDR3 sequence: CASSLALTGNTEAFF. CDR3 coding DNA: TGCGCCAGCAGCTTGGCCCTAACAGGGAACACTGAAGCTTTCTTT.

The chain joins TRBV5-4 to TRBJ2-1, with D tentatively TRBD2 (5 bases). Per germline, CDR1 SGHNT and CDR2 YYREEE (reference sequence). The CDR3 spans 15 residues. Trimming removed 1 base at V and 0 bases at J, with 8 bases between. CDR3 sequence reads: CASSLRSGSYNEQFF. Here the CDR3 DNA reads TGTGCCAGCAGCTTGCGCAGCGGCTCCTACAATGAGCAGTTCTTC.